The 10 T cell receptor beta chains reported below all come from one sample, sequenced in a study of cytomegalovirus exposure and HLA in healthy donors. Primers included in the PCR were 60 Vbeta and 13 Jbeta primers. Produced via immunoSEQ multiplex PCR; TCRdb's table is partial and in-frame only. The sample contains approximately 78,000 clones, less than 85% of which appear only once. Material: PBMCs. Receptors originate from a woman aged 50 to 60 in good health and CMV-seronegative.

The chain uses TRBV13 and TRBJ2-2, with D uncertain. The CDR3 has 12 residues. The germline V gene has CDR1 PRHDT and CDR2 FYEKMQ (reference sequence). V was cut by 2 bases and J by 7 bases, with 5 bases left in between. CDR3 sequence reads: CASSLYGGELFF. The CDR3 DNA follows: TGTGCCAGCAGCTTATACGGCGGGGAGCTGTTTTTT. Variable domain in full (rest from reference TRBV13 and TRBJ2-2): AAGVIQSPRHLIKEKRETATLKCYPIPRHDTVYWYQQGPGQDPQFLISFYEKMQSDKGSIPDRFSAQQFSDYHSELNMSSLELGDSALYFCASSLYGGELFFGEGSRLTVL.

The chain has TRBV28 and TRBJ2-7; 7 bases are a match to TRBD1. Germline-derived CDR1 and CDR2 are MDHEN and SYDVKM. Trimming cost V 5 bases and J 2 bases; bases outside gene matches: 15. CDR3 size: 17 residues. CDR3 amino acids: CASSPPSPGTATYEQYF. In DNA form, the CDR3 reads TGTGCCAGCAGTCCCCCTTCTCCGGGGACAGCAACCTACGAGCAGTACTTC.

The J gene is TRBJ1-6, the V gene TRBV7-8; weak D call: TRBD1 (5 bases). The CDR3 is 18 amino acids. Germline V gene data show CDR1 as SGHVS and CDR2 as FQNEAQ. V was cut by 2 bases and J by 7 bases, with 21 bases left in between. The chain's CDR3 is CASSLFPGLGTKNSPLHF. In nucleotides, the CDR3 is TGTGCCAGCAGCTTATTTCCCGGGCTGGGGACTAAGAATTCACCCCTCCACTTT.

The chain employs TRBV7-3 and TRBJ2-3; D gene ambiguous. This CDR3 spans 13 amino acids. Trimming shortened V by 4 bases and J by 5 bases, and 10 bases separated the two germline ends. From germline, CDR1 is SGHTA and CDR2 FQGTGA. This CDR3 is CASSSTVRDTQYF. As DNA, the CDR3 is TGTGCCAGCAGCTCCACTGTAAGAGATACGCAGTATTTT. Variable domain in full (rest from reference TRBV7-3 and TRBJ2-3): GAGVSQTPSNKVTEKGKYVELRCDPISGHTALYWYRQSLGQGPEFLIYFQGTGAADDSGLPNDRFFAVRPEGSVSTLKIQRTERGDSAVYLCASSSTVRDTQYFGPGTRLTVL.

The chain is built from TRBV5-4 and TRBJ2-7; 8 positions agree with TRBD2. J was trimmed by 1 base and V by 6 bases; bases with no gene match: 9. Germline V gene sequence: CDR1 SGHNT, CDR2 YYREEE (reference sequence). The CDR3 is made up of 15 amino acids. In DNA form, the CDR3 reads TGTGCCAGCATCAGAAGAGCGGGGGATTCCTACGAGCAGTACTTC. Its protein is CASIRRAGDSYEQYF.

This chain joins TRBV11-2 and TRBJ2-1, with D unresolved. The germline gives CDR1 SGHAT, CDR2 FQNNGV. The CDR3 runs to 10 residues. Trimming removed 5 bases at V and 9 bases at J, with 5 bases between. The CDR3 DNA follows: TGTGCCAGCAGCCACGGTGAGCAGTTCTTC. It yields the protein CASSHGEQFF.

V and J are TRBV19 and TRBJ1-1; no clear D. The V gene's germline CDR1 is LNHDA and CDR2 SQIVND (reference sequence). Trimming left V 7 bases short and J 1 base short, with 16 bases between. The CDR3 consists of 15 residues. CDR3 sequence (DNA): TGTGCCAGTACCCCGGGGTCCCTTAGGAACACTGAAGCTTTCTTT. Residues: CASTPGSLRNTEAFF.

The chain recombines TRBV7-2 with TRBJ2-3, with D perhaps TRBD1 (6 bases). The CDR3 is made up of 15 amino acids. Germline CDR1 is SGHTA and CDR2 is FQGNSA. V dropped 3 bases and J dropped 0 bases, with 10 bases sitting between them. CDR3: CASSFRDISTDTQYF. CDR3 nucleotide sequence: TGTGCCAGCAGCTTCAGGGACATTAGCACAGATACGCAGTATTTT.

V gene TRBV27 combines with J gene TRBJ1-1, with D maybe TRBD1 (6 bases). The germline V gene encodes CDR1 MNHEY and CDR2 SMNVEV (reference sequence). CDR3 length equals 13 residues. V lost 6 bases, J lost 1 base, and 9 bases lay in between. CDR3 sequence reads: CASSVGGNTEAFF. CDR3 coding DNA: TGTGCCAGCAGCGTAGGGGGGAACACTGAAGCTTTCTTT.

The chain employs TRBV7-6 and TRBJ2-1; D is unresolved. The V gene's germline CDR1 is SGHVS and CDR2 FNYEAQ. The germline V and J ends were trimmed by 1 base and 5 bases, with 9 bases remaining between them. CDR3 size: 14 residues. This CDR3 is CASSLVPANNEQFF. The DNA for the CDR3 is TGTGCCAGCAGCTTAGTTCCAGCGAACAATGAGCAGTTCTTC.